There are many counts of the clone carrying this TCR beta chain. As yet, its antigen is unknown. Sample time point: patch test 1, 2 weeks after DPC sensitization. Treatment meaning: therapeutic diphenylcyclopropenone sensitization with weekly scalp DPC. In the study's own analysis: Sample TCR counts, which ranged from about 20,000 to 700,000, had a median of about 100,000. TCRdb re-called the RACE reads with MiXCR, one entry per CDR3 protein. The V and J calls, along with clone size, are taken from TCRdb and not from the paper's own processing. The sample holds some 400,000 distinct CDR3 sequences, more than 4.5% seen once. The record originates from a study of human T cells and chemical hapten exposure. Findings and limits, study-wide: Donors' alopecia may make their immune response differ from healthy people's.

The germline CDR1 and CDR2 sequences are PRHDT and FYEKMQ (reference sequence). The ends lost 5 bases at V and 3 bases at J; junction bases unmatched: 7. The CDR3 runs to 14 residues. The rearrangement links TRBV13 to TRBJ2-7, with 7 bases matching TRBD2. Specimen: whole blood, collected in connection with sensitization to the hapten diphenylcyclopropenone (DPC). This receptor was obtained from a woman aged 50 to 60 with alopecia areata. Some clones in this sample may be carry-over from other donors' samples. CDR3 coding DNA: TGTGCCAGCAGCCCCCGACGCGGGGGCTACGAGCAGTACTTC. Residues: CASSPRRGGYEQYF.